The next 32 T cell receptor beta chains were all read from a single sample in a study of siplizumab effects on memory and regulatory T cells. Assay: immunoSEQ multiplex PCR; the TCRdb copy retains only in-frame clones and omits some. The sample lists about 100,000 clones, about nine tenths occurring once. Sequencing was carried out using CD4+ T cells sorted from blood. The receptors were sampled from a human donor in good health.

The chain couples TRBV4-2 to TRBJ1-2, with 9 bases that match TRBD1. CDR3 length equals 14 residues. Trimming cost V 4 bases and J 6 bases; bases outside gene matches: 6. CDR1 and CDR2 (germline): LGHNA, YNFKEQ. CDR3 DNA: TGTGCCAGCAGCCCCACGGGACAGGGTGATGGCTACACCTTC. This codes for CASSPTGQGDGYTF.

This clone was detected only a few times. The chain joins TRBV5-1 to TRBJ1-6; TRBD1 is a possible D gene (5 bases). The germline CDR1 and CDR2 sequences are SGHRS and YFSETQ. Trimming left V 3 bases short and J 6 bases short, with 10 bases between. The CDR3 spans 14 residues. Written as DNA, the CDR3 is TGCGCCAGCAGCTCGACAGAGATTAATTCACCCCTCCACTTT. Translated, it gives CASSSTEINSPLHF.

The chain couples TRBV7-9 to TRBJ1-1; possibly TRBD1 for D (5 bases). CDR3 length equals 18 residues. Germline V gene data show CDR1 as SEHNR and CDR2 as FQNEAQ (reference sequence). V was shortened by 5 bases and J by 3 bases, with 25 bases between the two germline ends. CDR3 DNA sequence: TGTGCCAGCAGCCCGGTACTTTTCCCCCGCGGGGGGTACACTGAAGCTTTCTTT. Its translation is CASSPVLFPRGGYTEAFF.

V and J are TRBV27 and TRBJ2-3; 10 bases match TRBD2. Looked up from germline, CDR1 is MNHEY and CDR2 is SMNVEV (reference sequence). With V trimmed by 3 bases and J by 9 bases, 6 bases remained unmatched. This CDR3 contains 14 residues. The CDR3 nucleotides read TGTGCCAGCAGTTTCGAGCGGGGGGGCTTAACGCAGTATTTT. Translated: CASSFERGGLTQYF.

V and J are TRBV7-8 and TRBJ2-5; 13 bases agree with TRBD2. With V trimmed by 5 bases and J by 5 bases, 14 bases remained unmatched. Germline V lookup: CDR1 SGHVS, CDR2 FQNEAQ. This CDR3 region has 18 residues. CDR3: CASSPGGGLAGIGETQYF. The CDR3 region has the DNA TGTGCCAGCAGCCCCGGAGGGGGACTAGCGGGGATCGGGGAGACCCAGTACTTC.

This chain joins TRBV6-5 and TRBJ1-2, with no clear D. The germline V gene has CDR1 MNHEY and CDR2 SVGAGI. The V end was cut by 0 bases, the J end by 4 bases, with 9 bases between. CDR3 size: 14 residues. This CDR3 reads CASSYSRSFYGYTF. The CDR3 nucleotides are TGTGCCAGCAGTTACTCGAGATCTTTCTATGGCTACACCTTC.

V gene TRBV11-2 combines with J gene TRBJ1-4; D gene unclear. Trimming cost V 1 base and J 8 bases, with 14 bases left between them. Germline CDR1 reads SGHAT; CDR2 reads FQNNGV. The length of the CDR3 is 15 residues. The CDR3 sequence: CASSLVGYREEKLFF. Here the CDR3 DNA reads TGTGCCAGCAGCTTAGTAGGGTACCGGGAGGAAAAACTGTTTTTT. The complete variable domain, with remaining parts taken from reference TRBV11-2 and TRBJ1-4, reads EAGVAQSPRYKIIEKRQSVAFWCNPISGHATLYWYQQILGQGPKLLIQFQNNGVVDDSQLPKDRFSAERLKGVDSTLKIQPAKLEDSAVYLCASSLVGYREEKLFFGSGTQLSVL.

V is TRBV7-6 and J is TRBJ1-1, with no clear D. The CDR3 sequence is 13 residues long. The V gene lost 2 bases and the J gene lost 5 bases, with 9 bases spanning the gap. The germline gives CDR1 SGHVS, CDR2 FNYEAQ. The DNA for the CDR3 is TGTGCCAGCAGCTTATCGGTATTGACTGAAGCTTTCTTT. Translation gives CASSLSVLTEAFF.

The chain links TRBV5-1 to TRBJ2-1; D might be TRBD1 or TRBD2, each matching 6 bases. V lost 4 bases, J lost 3 bases, and 14 bases lay in between. This CDR3 has 15 amino acids. Germline values: CDR1 SGHRS, CDR2 YFSETQ. The CDR3 loop reads CASSTGGGNYNEQFF. As DNA, the CDR3 is TGCGCCAGCAGCACCGGGGGCGGGAACTACAATGAGCAGTTCTTC.

The V gene is TRBV6-1, the J gene TRBJ2-5; 7 bases match TRBD2. Germline V CDR1 and CDR2: MNHNS, SASEGT. V lost 6 bases, J lost 2 bases, and 3 bases stayed unmatched. CDR3 length: 13 amino acids. DNA for the CDR3: TGTGCCAGCAGATCAGCGGGGCAAGAGACCCAGTACTTC. Translated: CASRSAGQETQYF.

V and J are TRBV14 and TRBJ1-1; D remains unclear. Germline V gene sequence: CDR1 SGHDN, CDR2 FVKESK. Between the trimmed V and J ends, which lost 1 base and 5 bases, there was a span of 5 bases. There are 12 residues in the CDR3. DNA for the CDR3: TGTGCCAGCAGCCAAGGCGTGACTGAAGCTTTCTTT. It codes for CASSQGVTEAFF. The whole variable domain, remainder taken from reference TRBV14 and TRBJ1-1, is EAGVTQFPSHSVIEKGQTVTLRCDPISGHDNLYWYRRVMGKEIKFLLHFVKESKQDESGMPNNRFLAERTGGTYSTLKVQPAELEDSGVYFCASSQGVTEAFFGQGTRLTVV.

V and J are TRBV28 and TRBJ1-1; no clear D gene. The V end lost 6 bases, the J end lost 1 base, and 12 bases lay between the germline ends. The CDR3 is 14 residues long. In germline, CDR1 is MDHEN, CDR2 SYDVKM. CDR3 bases: TGTGCCAGCAGCCCCCAGCGTCAGAACACTGAAGCTTTCTTT. Encoded protein: CASSPQRQNTEAFF.

The rearrangement links TRBV11-2 to TRBJ2-2; 7 bases are a match to TRBD1. V lost 6 bases, J lost 3 bases, and 7 bases stayed unmatched. This CDR3 spans 15 amino acids. The germline gives CDR1 SGHAT, CDR2 FQNNGV. The CDR3 region is CASRRRDSDTGELFF. In DNA, the CDR3 is TGTGCCAGCAGGCGCCGGGACAGCGACACCGGGGAGCTGTTTTTT.

The chain recombines TRBV19 with TRBJ1-2; D call uncertain. CDR3 length: 12 residues. Germline CDR1 LNHDA, CDR2 SQIVND (reference sequence). V was trimmed by 0 bases and J by 8 bases, leaving 7 bases between them. As DNA, the CDR3 is TGTGCCAGTAGTATAGAAGGGAGAGGCTACACCTTC. Protein sequence: CASSIEGRGYTF.

The chain joins TRBV7-9 to TRBJ1-6, with unresolved D. Trimming cost V 8 bases and J 13 bases, with 15 bases left between them. CDR1 and CDR2 (germline): SEHNR, FQNEAQ (reference sequence). The CDR3 runs 12 residues. The CDR3 here is CASQTLGEPLHF. The CDR3 DNA sequence: TGTGCCAGCCAGACCTTAGGAGAGCCCCTCCACTTT.

The chain links TRBV5-1 to TRBJ2-3, with D tentatively TRBD1 or TRBD2 (5 bases each). This CDR3 contains 15 residues. CDR1 SGHRS and CDR2 YFSETQ come from the germline V gene. The ends were cut back, 2 bases at V and 8 bases at J, with 18 bases in the middle. CDR3 loop: CASSFEGQGLGTQYF. CDR3 DNA sequence: TGCGCCAGCAGCTTTGAGGGGCAAGGATTGGGTACGCAGTATTTT.

The chain employs TRBV4-2 and TRBJ2-5; a possible D gene is TRBD1 (6 bases). V was cut by 4 bases and J by 9 bases, with 21 bases left in between. The CDR3 extends over 15 amino acids. The germline V gene encodes CDR1 LGHNA and CDR2 YNFKEQ. CDR3 bases: TGTGCCAGCAGCCGCGGAGCTGGCGAGGGGGTCCCCCAGTACTTC. This translates into CASSRGAGEGVPQYF.

This chain links TRBV20-1 with TRBJ2-7; D remains ambiguous. CDR1 and CDR2 (germline): DFQATT, SNEGSKA (reference sequence). The CDR3 is 10 residues long. V was pared by 4 bases and J by 5 bases, with 6 bases between. This CDR3 is CSATKDEQYF. CDR3 DNA: TGCAGTGCTACTAAGGACGAGCAGTACTTC.

This chain connects TRBV27 to TRBJ2-7, with 7 bases fitting TRBD2. Germline-derived CDR1 and CDR2 are MNHEY and SMNVEV (reference sequence). The CDR3 has 14 amino acids. V dropped 5 bases and J dropped 7; count of bases not matched to a gene: 11. The CDR3 protein is CASSGLELRSEQYF. The CDR3 DNA reads TGTGCCAGCAGTGGACTAGAACTCCGCTCGGAGCAGTACTTC.

The chain links TRBV5-1 to TRBJ2-5; TRBD1 agrees at 8 bases. Germline V gives CDR1 SGHRS, CDR2 YFSETQ. There are 15 residues in the CDR3. The trim removed 8 bases at V and 2 bases at J, leaving 11 bases unmatched. CDR3 sequence (DNA): TGCGCCAGTTGTTCCAGGGGGCTCTGGCAAGAGACCCAGTACTTC. This sequence encodes CASCSRGLWQETQYF.

To note about this clone: At the DNA level, this CDR3 is encoded by other sequences in the same sample as well. The V call is TRBV9, the J call TRBJ2-5; D unclear. Trimming took off 4 bases at V and 0 bases at J, with 7 bases between the two ends. The CDR3 covers 13 residues. Germline V lookup: CDR1 SGDLS, CDR2 YYNGEE. The DNA of the CDR3 is TGTGCCAGCAGCCCCCAAAACCAAGAGACCCAGTACTTC. Protein: CASSPQNQETQYF.

This clone was seen a single time. At one of its ends the junction is not consistent with the germline gene, which may arise from a read error. J is TRBJ2-7 and V is TRBV5-4, with 15 positions matching TRBD2. CDR1 and CDR2 from the germline V gene are SGHNT and YYREEE (reference sequence). The CDR3 totals 17 residues. The CDR3 spells CASSQDRTSGGAGEQYF. For the CDR3, the DNA is TGCGCCAGCAGCCAAGATCGGACTAGCGGGGGGGCAGGCGAGCAGTACTTC.

V is TRBV10-2 and J is TRBJ1-2, with 9 bases aligning to TRBD1. The CDR3 length is 14 residues. Germline V lookup: CDR1 WSHSY, CDR2 SAAADI. V shed 7 bases and J 6 bases; nucleotides not matched to a gene: 9. The CDR3 coding sequence is TGCGCCAGCACTTGGGACAGGGTGGGAAATGGCTACACCTTC. Translating it yields CASTWDRVGNGYTF.

The chain carries TRBV11-1 and TRBJ1-1; 8 positions match TRBD1. Unmatched junction bases numbered 3, after V lost 2 bases and J lost 1 base. The germline gives CDR1 SGHAT, CDR2 FQDESV (reference sequence). The CDR3 has 15 residues. The CDR3 sequence is CASSLMTGENTEAFF. The CDR3 coding sequence is TGTGCCAGCAGCTTAATGACAGGGGAGAACACTGAAGCTTTCTTT.

The V call is TRBV5-1, the J call TRBJ2-3; TRBD2 agrees at 11 bases. The CDR3 contains 16 residues. The trim removed 2 bases at V and 2 bases at J, leaving 4 bases unmatched. Germline CDR1 is SGHRS and CDR2 is YFSETQ. CDR3 amino acids: CASSFSGGAATDTQYF. Written as DNA, the CDR3 is TGCGCCAGCAGCTTTAGCGGGGGGGCCGCCACAGATACGCAGTATTTT.

The chain joins TRBV19 to TRBJ1-5; D is unclear. Germline V gene lookup returns CDR1 LNHDA and CDR2 SQIVND (reference sequence). V was pared by 5 bases and J by 3 bases, with 17 bases between. The CDR3 has 16 residues. In DNA form, the CDR3 reads TGTGCCAGTAGTCCCAGCCTTGGACGGATCAATCAGCCCCAGCATTTT. The encoded protein is CASSPSLGRINQPQHF.

The gene calls are TRBV5-1 and TRBJ2-3; D perhaps matches TRBD2 (5 bases). V lost 3 bases, J lost 3 bases, and 11 bases lay in between. This CDR3 has 14 amino acids. Germline assignment: CDR1 SGHRS and CDR2 YFSETQ. This CDR3 reads CASSSAGRTDTQYF. The DNA of the CDR3 is TGCGCCAGCAGCTCTGCGGGCAGGACAGATACGCAGTATTTT.

V gene TRBV4-1 combines with J gene TRBJ2-3; D is possibly TRBD1 (6 bases). V was shortened by 0 bases and J by 4 bases, with 11 bases between the two germline ends. Germline lookup yields CDR1 MGHRA and CDR2 YSYEKL. The CDR3 is 15 amino acids. The CDR3 region has the DNA TGCGCCAGCAGCCAAGAGAGGACAGTGGCAGATACGCAGTATTTT. Its protein is CASSQERTVADTQYF.

The rearrangement joins TRBV7-2 to TRBJ2-3, with D possibly being TRBD2 (6 bases). The CDR3 length is 15 residues. With 2 bases removed from V and 4 bases from J, the gap between germline ends came to 13 bases. Germline values: CDR1 SGHTA, CDR2 FQGNSA. The DNA of the CDR3 is TGTGCCAGCAGCTTACAGGGCGGAGGGCCAGATACGCAGTATTTT. Amino acid sequence: CASSLQGGGPDTQYF.

The CDR3 coding sequence is TGTGCCACCTCATCGAATTTTGGTGTGAACACTGAAGCTTTCTTT. This sequence encodes CATSSNFGVNTEAFF. V is TRBV10-3 and J is TRBJ1-1, with unresolved D. V lost 10 bases and J lost 0, with 18 bases in between. Germline V gene sequence: CDR1 ENHRY, CDR2 SYGVKD. This CDR3 contains 15 residues.

The V and J genes are TRBV2 and TRBJ2-5; D remains ambiguous. Trimming pared 7 bases from V and 5 bases from J, leaving 14 bases between. Germline CDR1 reads SNHLY; CDR2 reads FYNNEI. There are 13 residues in the CDR3. The CDR3 sequence: CASKSSRTETQYF. CDR3 bases: TGTGCCAGCAAGTCTTCTCGGACGGAGACCCAGTACTTC.

The V call is TRBV29-1, the J call TRBJ2-4; D possibly corresponds to TRBD2 (5 bases). V lost 3 bases and J lost 7, with 13 bases in between. CDR3 length equals 13 residues. Germline V gives CDR1 SQVTM, CDR2 ANQGSEA. The CDR3 loop is CSVEFSSLNIQYF. In nucleotides, the CDR3 is TGCAGCGTTGAGTTCTCTAGCCTGAACATTCAGTACTTC. Full variable domain (outside the CDR3, taken from reference TRBV29-1 and TRBJ2-4): SAVISQKPSRDICQRGTSLTIQCQVDSQVTMMFWYRQQPGQSLTLIATANQGSEATYESGFVIDKFPISRPNLTFSTLTVSNMSPEDSSIYLCSVEFSSLNIQYFGAGTRLSVL.